This TCR beta chain was captured in a study of response to subunit inactivated influenza vaccine. Whole-study results and caveats: There was a suggestion from the authors that each seasonal influenza vaccination recruits few new T cells.

CDR3 length: 14 residues. The V end was cut by 2 bases, the J end by 5 bases, with 12 bases between. Germline CDR1 is LGHNA and CDR2 is YNFKEQ. There are a few counts of this clonotype. Its specificity is unknown. TCRdb re-called the RT-PCR reads with MiXCR, one entry per CDR3 protein. The data hold about 570,000 distinct CDR3 sequences, with about 11% observed a single time. The same data also contributed to another study, on T cells expressing NK-cell markers. This second study notes: TCR beta libraries carry UMIs added by 5'RACE template switching. HCMV seropositivity marked seven of the eight sequenced donors; one was seronegative. Whether the expanded NKG2C+ T cell clones recognized HCMV remained unclear.

The receptor comes from a man aged 50 to 59 who received an inactivated influenza vaccine. The V call is TRBV4-2, the J call TRBJ1-1; weak D call: TRBD1 (6 bases). Material: PBMCs from blood, obtained on the day of vaccination. CDR3 nucleotides: TGTGCCAGCAGCCAACCGACAGGTTCGACTGAAGCTTTCTTT. Residues: CASSQPTGSTEAFF.